These 18 T cell receptor beta chains were sequenced from one sample in a study of cytomegalovirus exposure and HLA in healthy donors (TCRdb year 2017). The library was produced with the immunoSEQ multiplex PCR assay. The multiplex PCR relied on a mix of 60 forward primers for TCR Vbeta segments and 13 reverse primers for TCR Jbeta segments. This immuneACCESS table, as held by TCRdb, lists in-frame sequences with V and J called but not all clones. Of the missing ones, under half trace to an unresolved V gene in checked studies; the others have no known cause. The sample contains approximately 140,000 clones, 70% to 85% of them found a single time. About 3.8% of the sample lies in the top ten. Sequenced input: PBMCs. The receptors originated from a man in his forties in good health and CMV-seropositive.

CDR3: CASSPHWGRGTEAFF. CDR3 nucleotide sequence: TGTGCCAGCAGCCCCCATTGGGGGAGGGGGACTGAAGCTTTCTTT. The rearrangement uses TRBV5-8 and TRBJ1-1; a weak D match, TRBD1 (6 bases). The CDR3 totals 15 residues. The ends were cut back, 4 bases at V and 5 bases at J, with 18 bases in the middle. CDR1 is SGHTS and CDR2 is YDEGEE in the germline V gene.

This clone is a singleton in its sample. The genes are TRBV7-3 and TRBJ1-6, with a weak D call TRBD1 (5 bases). The CDR3 has 14 amino acids. Trimming pared 4 bases from V and 7 bases from J, leaving 11 bases between. Germline loops: CDR1 SGHTA, CDR2 FQGTGA. The CDR3 reads CASSSGQRNSPLHF. CDR3 coding DNA: TGTGCCAGCAGCTCCGGACAAAGAAATTCACCCCTCCACTTT.

This clone came up once. The V call is TRBV18, the J call TRBJ2-5; D is ambiguous. Germline CDR1 is KGHSH and CDR2 is LQKENI. V was cut by 3 bases and J by 3 bases, with 5 bases left in between. The CDR3 spans 12 residues. This CDR3 reads CASSPSEETQYF. The CDR3 nucleotides are TGTGCCAGCTCACCCAGCGAAGAGACCCAGTACTTC.

The chain links TRBV9 to TRBJ2-7; tentatively, D is TRBD1 (6 bases). The germline V and J ends were trimmed by 4 bases and 2 bases, with 16 bases remaining between them. CDR3 length equals 15 residues. Germline CDR1 SGDLS, CDR2 YYNGEE. The CDR3 DNA reads TGTGCCAGCAGCCCCCGTAGTGGACAGACCTACGAGCAGTACTTC. Its translation: CASSPRSGQTYEQYF.

V is TRBV7-2 and J is TRBJ1-6; no firm D call. V shed 5 bases and J shed 7 bases, with 12 bases lying between them. CDR1 is SGHTA and CDR2 is FQGNSA in the germline V gene. The CDR3 is 14 amino acids. The CDR3: CASSQRMANSPLHF. In nucleotides, the CDR3 is TGTGCCAGCAGCCAACGCATGGCCAATTCACCCCTCCACTTT.

V usage is TRBV5-1 and J usage is TRBJ2-2, with 7 bases fitting TRBD2. CDR3 length: 15 residues. Germline V lookup: CDR1 SGHRS, CDR2 YFSETQ. V dropped 5 bases and J dropped 3; count of bases not matched to a gene: 7. The CDR3 here is CASSPGRQHTGELFF. The CDR3 DNA sequence: TGCGCCAGCAGTCCCGGGAGGCAGCACACCGGGGAGCTGTTTTTT.

This chain connects TRBV5-1 to TRBJ1-3; no reliable D call. The V end lost 2 bases, the J end lost 8 bases, and 17 bases lay between the germline ends. The CDR3 is 15 residues long. Germline V lookup: CDR1 SGHRS, CDR2 YFSETQ. The CDR3 nucleotides are TGCGCCAGCAGCTTAATAAATGCCCGGGAGGACACCATATATTTT. Translation: CASSLINAREDTIYF.

J is TRBJ1-6 and V is TRBV4-3, with D perhaps matching TRBD1 (6 bases). This CDR3 region has 17 residues. The germline V gene encodes CDR1 LGHNA and CDR2 YSLEER. Between the trimmed V and J ends, which lost 4 bases and 7 bases, there was a span of 20 bases. CDR3 loop: CASSRDRILERNSPLHF. The CDR3 DNA follows: TGCGCCAGCAGCCGCGACAGGATTCTTGAAAGAAATTCACCCCTCCACTTT.

V is TRBV9 and J is TRBJ2-1; TRBD1 matches 12 bases. The CDR3 length is 13 residues. Trimming removed 8 bases from V and 7 bases from J; junction bases left unmatched: 4. Looked up from germline, CDR1 is SGDLS and CDR2 is YYNGEE. For the CDR3, the DNA is TGTGCCAGTGGGACAGGGGGCGTGAATGAGCAGTTCTTC. Amino acids: CASGTGGVNEQFF.

The rearrangement joins TRBV4-2 to TRBJ2-7; TRBD2 might be the D (6 bases). The V and J ends lost 1 base and 4 bases respectively, with 11 bases between them. Germline-derived CDR1 and CDR2 are LGHNA and YNFKEQ. CDR3 length: 14 residues. The DNA for the CDR3 is TGTGCCAGCAGCCAAGTTCCACTAGCATACGAGCAGTACTTC. Residues: CASSQVPLAYEQYF.

The V call is TRBV15, the J call TRBJ2-2; D gene ambiguous. Deletions cut 2 bases from V and 4 bases from J, with 5 bases between. This CDR3 has 13 amino acids. The germline V gene encodes CDR1 LNHNV and CDR2 YYDKDF (reference sequence). CDR3 bases: TGTGCCACCAGCAGACTTTCCACCGGGGAGCTGTTTTTT. Protein: CATSRLSTGELFF.

V gene TRBV9 combines with J gene TRBJ2-7, with a weak D call TRBD2 (5 bases). This CDR3 is built from 15 residues. Trimming pared 2 bases from V and 3 bases from J, leaving 15 bases between. Per the germline V gene, CDR1 is SGDLS and CDR2 is YYNGEE. Here the CDR3 DNA reads TGTGCCAGCAGCGTCTCAGCGGAACCCAACTACGAGCAGTACTTC. As protein: CASSVSAEPNYEQYF.

The V gene is TRBV7-2, the J gene TRBJ2-5, with TRBD2 matching 7 bases. Germline V lookup: CDR1 SGHTA, CDR2 FQGNSA. The V segment lost 0 bases and the J segment 5 bases; nucleotides outside the gene matches: 9. The CDR3 spans 16 residues. CDR3 sequence (DNA): TGTGCCAGCAGCTTAGCTGCCGGCGGGGGTTGGGAGACCCAGTACTTC. Translating gives CASSLAAGGGWETQYF. The variable domain in full, completed from reference TRBV7-2 and TRBJ2-5, reads GAGVSQSPSNKVTEKGKDVELRCDPISGHTALYWYRQSLGQGLEFLIYFQGNSAPDKSGLPSDRFSAERTGGSVSTLTIQRTQQEDSAVYLCASSLAAGGGWETQYFGPGTRLLVL.

This rearrangement joins TRBV10-3 to TRBJ2-1, with D possibly being TRBD1 (5 bases). Trimming removed 6 bases from V and 4 bases from J, with 13 bases in between. CDR3 length: 14 amino acids. Germline CDR1 and CDR2: ENHRY and SYGVKD. CDR3 region: CAIRGPYAYNEQFF. In DNA, the CDR3 is TGTGCCATCAGGGGGCCTTACGCTTACAATGAGCAGTTCTTC.

V gene TRBV14 combines with J gene TRBJ1-1, with D possibly matching TRBD1 (6 bases). Trimming pared 2 bases from V and 4 bases from J, leaving 11 bases between. The germline gives CDR1 SGHDN, CDR2 FVKESK. The CDR3 spans 14 residues. The CDR3 spells CASSQNRGATEAFF. The DNA for the CDR3 is TGTGCCAGCAGCCAAAATCGGGGGGCCACTGAAGCTTTCTTT.

This clone came up a few times. The V and J genes are TRBV30 and TRBJ2-1; TRBD1 matches at 7 bases. With V trimmed by 2 bases and J by 0 bases, 7 bases remained unmatched. The germline V gene encodes CDR1 GTSNPN and CDR2 SVGIG (reference sequence). CDR3 length: 16 residues. CDR3 amino acids: CAWSPQGLSSYNEQFF. The DNA for the CDR3 is TGTGCCTGGAGTCCACAGGGGTTAAGCTCCTACAATGAGCAGTTCTTC.

The V gene is TRBV19, the J gene TRBJ1-2, with a tentative D call TRBD1 (5 bases). V lost 4 bases and J 4 bases, leaving 10 bases between the germline ends. CDR1 is LNHDA, CDR2 SQIVND, per germline (reference sequence). The CDR3 runs 13 residues. The CDR3 spells CASSSRAGYGYTF. The CDR3 DNA follows: TGTGCCAGTAGTAGCAGGGCCGGCTATGGCTACACCTTC.

Only a few counts were recorded for this clone. This sequence joins TRBV4-3 and TRBJ2-2; maybe TRBD2 (6 bases). V was clipped by 0 bases and J by 3 bases, with 17 bases between them. Per germline, CDR1 LGHNA and CDR2 YSLEER. There are 18 residues in the CDR3. This CDR3 is CASSQDVLRGRYTGELFF. The CDR3 DNA is TGCGCCAGCAGCCAAGATGTTTTGCGGGGACGGTACACCGGGGAGCTGTTTTTT.